These 15 T cell receptor beta chains came from one sample sequenced in a study of blood T cell repertoires in COVID-19. Clones were read by immunoSEQ multiplex PCR, and TCRdb kept only the in-frame ones, dropping some. This sample has some 97,000 clones; about nine tenths occur once, and the top ten carry more than 5.5%. Sequenced: peripheral blood. These receptor sequences come from a man in his 70s with acute or convalescent COVID-19.

The chain links TRBV6-2 or TRBV6-3 to TRBJ1-5; possibly TRBD1 for D (6 bases). This CDR3 region has 15 residues. Trimming stripped 5 bases from V and 1 base from J, with 12 bases between. CDR1 MNHEY and CDR2 SVGEGT come from the germline V gene. CDR3 region: CASSRSRGSNQPQHF. CDR3 coding DNA: TGTGCCAGCAGTCGCTCGAGGGGGAGCAATCAGCCCCAGCATTTT.

The chain employs TRBV27 and TRBJ2-7; 8 nucleotides align to TRBD2. CDR3 length: 14 residues. Trimming cost V 8 bases and J 2 bases; bases outside gene matches: 8. Germline V lookup: CDR1 MNHEY, CDR2 SMNVEV (reference sequence). CDR3 residues: CASREAGVPYEQYF. The CDR3, as DNA: TGTGCCAGCCGGGAAGCGGGAGTCCCCTACGAGCAGTACTTC.

This chain connects TRBV18 to TRBJ1-5; 9 bases line up with TRBD1. The germline gives CDR1 KGHSH, CDR2 LQKENI. This CDR3 has 16 residues. With V trimmed by 2 bases and J by 3 bases, 5 bases remained unmatched. CDR3 DNA sequence: TGTGCCAGCTCACCAACGACAGGGGGAAACAATCAGCCCCAGCATTTT. As protein: CASSPTTGGNNQPQHF.

V usage is TRBV3-1 (or the pseudogene TRBV3-2) and J usage is TRBJ1-5; 7 bases align to TRBD1. The CDR3 totals 14 residues. The ends lost 5 bases at V and 1 base at J; junction bases unmatched: 2. CDR1 is LGHDT and CDR2 is YNNKEL in the germline V gene (reference sequence). For the CDR3, the DNA is TGTGCCAGCAGCGGGACAGCAAGCAATCAGCCCCAGCATTTT. Amino acid sequence: CASSGTASNQPQHF.

The rearrangement links TRBV6-5 to TRBJ2-5; 7 positions agree with TRBD1. The CDR3 runs 15 residues. CDR1 is MNHEY and CDR2 is SVGAGI in the germline V gene. V dropped 6 bases and J dropped 5; count of bases not matched to a gene: 12. The CDR3, as DNA: TGTGCCAGCAGCCCCGACAGGGCGTCCGGGGAGACCCAGTACTTC. As protein: CASSPDRASGETQYF.

This chain uses TRBV15 with TRBJ2-2, with TRBD2 matching over 14 bases. The V segment lost 1 base and the J segment 7 bases; nucleotides outside the gene matches: 2. The CDR3 is 16 residues long. Germline V gene sequence: CDR1 LNHNV, CDR2 YYDKDF (reference sequence). The CDR3 DNA reads as TGTGCCACCAGCAGAGGACTAGCGGGAGGGGGCGGGGAGCTGTTTTTT. Its protein product is CATSRGLAGGGGELFF. Looking up the rest from reference TRBV15 and TRBJ2-2 gives the full variable domain: DAMVIQNPRYQVTQFGKPVTLSCSQTLNHNVMYWYQQKSSQAPKLLFHYYDKDFNNEADTPDNFQSRRPNTSFCFLDIRSPGLGDTAMYLCATSRGLAGGGGELFFGEGSRLTVL.

The chain links TRBV5-1 to TRBJ2-5; maybe TRBD1 (5 bases). Germline V gene data show CDR1 as SGHRS and CDR2 as YFSETQ. The CDR3 runs 14 residues. Trimming took 0 bases from V and 5 from J, leaving 11 bases between them. The DNA for the CDR3 is TGCGCCAGCAGCTTGGCCGCGACAGTTGAGACCCAGTACTTC. This encodes CASSLAATVETQYF.

The chain couples TRBV6-4 to TRBJ2-2; TRBD2 agrees at 12 bases. From germline, CDR1 is MRHNA and CDR2 SNTAGT. V lost 3 bases, J lost 3 bases, and 5 bases stayed unmatched. The CDR3 extends over 17 amino acids. Here the CDR3 reads CASSEASGGADTGELFF. The CDR3 DNA reads as TGTGCCAGCAGTGAAGCTAGCGGGGGGGCCGACACCGGGGAGCTGTTTTTT.

J is TRBJ2-7 and V is TRBV20-1; 12 nucleotides match TRBD2. This CDR3 spans 15 amino acids. Germline V gene lookup returns CDR1 DFQATT and CDR2 SNEGSKA (reference sequence). The V segment lost 6 bases and the J segment 0 bases; nucleotides outside the gene matches: 6. The CDR3 DNA is TGCAGTGCCAGTGGACTAGCGGGGAGCTCCTACGAGCAGTACTTC. Translation gives CSASGLAGSSYEQYF.

The J gene is TRBJ2-7, the V gene TRBV5-8; D is possibly TRBD2 (5 bases). Per germline, CDR1 SGHTS and CDR2 YDEGEE. CDR3 length: 13 amino acids. V was shortened by 0 bases and J by 7 bases, with 11 bases between the two germline ends. CDR3 DNA: TGTGCCAGCAGCTTGGCCCCCCCGGGGGAGCAGTACTTC. The encoded protein is CASSLAPPGEQYF.

The chain links TRBV15 to TRBJ2-7; possibly TRBD1 for D (5 bases). Trimming removed 1 base from V and 5 bases from J, with 6 bases in between. Per germline, CDR1 LNHNV and CDR2 YYDKDF (reference sequence). The CDR3 has 12 amino acids. CDR3 in amino acids: CATSRVGDEQYF. CDR3 nucleotides: TGTGCCACCAGCAGAGTAGGGGACGAGCAGTACTTC.

V and J are TRBV4-2 and TRBJ1-5; 7 nucleotides align to TRBD1. After removal of 1 base from V and 10 bases from J, the junction contained 7 bases not matched to a gene. The CDR3 is 14 residues long. In germline, CDR1 is LGHNA, CDR2 YNFKEQ. Here the CDR3 reads CASSQVRGGEPQHF. As DNA, the CDR3 is TGTGCCAGCAGCCAAGTTCGAGGGGGCGAACCCCAGCATTTT.

The V call is TRBV2, the J call TRBJ2-7; D call uncertain. The V and J ends lost 2 bases and 2 bases respectively, with 7 bases between them. Germline-derived CDR1 and CDR2 are SNHLY and FYNNEI. The CDR3 totals 13 residues. The CDR3 region is CASSERRTYEQYF. The CDR3 DNA reads as TGTGCCAGCAGTGAACGGCGGACCTACGAGCAGTACTTC.

The rearrangement joins TRBV2 to TRBJ1-5, with 12 bases aligning to TRBD1. The CDR3 contains 16 residues. Germline lookup yields CDR1 SNHLY and CDR2 FYNNEI. The trim removed 6 bases at V and 3 bases at J, leaving 6 bases unmatched. The CDR3: CASRGTGGKVNQPQHF. The CDR3 DNA follows: TGTGCCAGCAGAGGGACAGGGGGCAAGGTCAATCAGCCCCAGCATTTT. Filled out from reference TRBV2 and TRBJ1-5, the complete variable domain reads EPEVTQTPSHQVTQMGQEVILRCVPISNHLYFYWYRQILGQKVEFLVSFYNNEISEKSEIFDDQFSVERPDGSNFTLKIRSTKLEDSAMYFCASRGTGGKVNQPQHFGDGTRLSIL.

The V call is TRBV6-5, the J call TRBJ2-7; maybe TRBD1 (7 bases). The CDR3 loop spans 13 amino acids. From germline, CDR1 is MNHEY and CDR2 SVGAGI. The V end was cut by 11 bases, the J end by 2 bases, with 16 bases between. CDR3 amino acids: CAVGGDSTYEQYF. The CDR3 nucleotides are TGTGCCGTGGGCGGGGACAGCACCTACGAGCAGTACTTC.